One T cell receptor beta chain is described in this entry. The target antigen is unknown. CDR3 size: 14 residues. Trimming took off 0 bases at V and 5 bases at J, with 13 bases between the two ends. Germline CDR1 is GTSNPN and CDR2 is SVGIG (reference sequence). This record comes from a study of T cell responses to AZD1222 COVID-19 vaccine. Study at large: Pooled together were second doses at about 4 or about 12 weeks.

Study results and limitations: Females outnumbered males among donors, who were mostly white British; clonal diversity was possibly underestimated. The study found Spike-specific TCR breadth and depth rose after two AZD1222 doses.

This table comes from immunoSEQ multiplex PCR, and its TCRdb copy is limited to in-frame clones, with some not included. The repertoire has 120,000 or so clones, 92% of them found once; the top ten carry about 8.3%. The sample here was peripheral blood, taken on day 0 of AZD1222 vaccination. The receptor was isolated from an adult in good health. J is TRBJ1-2 and V is TRBV30, with D perhaps TRBD1 (6 bases). CDR3 residues: CAWSVPGQSYGYTF. CDR3 bases: TGTGCCTGGAGTGTACCTGGACAGTCTTATGGCTACACCTTC.